This T cell receptor beta chain was observed in a study of cytomegalovirus exposure and HLA in healthy donors. It was with 60 Vbeta and 13 Jbeta primers that the PCR ran. Clones were read by immunoSEQ multiplex PCR, and TCRdb kept only the in-frame ones, dropping some. The sample records about 110,000 clones, more than 60% being singletons. The germline gives CDR1 KGHSH, CDR2 LQKENI. Trimming pared 3 bases from V and 2 bases from J, leaving 14 bases between. This CDR3 is 16 amino acids long. Study-wide points: Per published reports, the classifier diagnosed cytomegalovirus status with high specificity and sensitivity.

Concerning this clone itself: Its antigen is still unknown.

This clonotype was sampled from a woman between 50 and 59 years old in good health and CMV-seropositive. The specimen sequenced was PBMCs. The V gene is TRBV18, the J gene TRBJ1-3; D is undetermined. In DNA, the CDR3 is TGTGCCAGCTCACCGACGGACTGGTCAGCTGGAAACACCATATATTTT. Translating gives CASSPTDWSAGNTIYF. The complete variable domain, with remaining parts taken from reference TRBV18 and TRBJ1-3, reads NAGVMQNPRHLVRRRGQEARLRCSPMKGHSHVYWYRQLPEEGLKFMVYLQKENIIDESGMPKERFSAEFPKEGPSILRIQQVVRGDSAAYFCASSPTDWSAGNTIYFGEGSWLTVV.